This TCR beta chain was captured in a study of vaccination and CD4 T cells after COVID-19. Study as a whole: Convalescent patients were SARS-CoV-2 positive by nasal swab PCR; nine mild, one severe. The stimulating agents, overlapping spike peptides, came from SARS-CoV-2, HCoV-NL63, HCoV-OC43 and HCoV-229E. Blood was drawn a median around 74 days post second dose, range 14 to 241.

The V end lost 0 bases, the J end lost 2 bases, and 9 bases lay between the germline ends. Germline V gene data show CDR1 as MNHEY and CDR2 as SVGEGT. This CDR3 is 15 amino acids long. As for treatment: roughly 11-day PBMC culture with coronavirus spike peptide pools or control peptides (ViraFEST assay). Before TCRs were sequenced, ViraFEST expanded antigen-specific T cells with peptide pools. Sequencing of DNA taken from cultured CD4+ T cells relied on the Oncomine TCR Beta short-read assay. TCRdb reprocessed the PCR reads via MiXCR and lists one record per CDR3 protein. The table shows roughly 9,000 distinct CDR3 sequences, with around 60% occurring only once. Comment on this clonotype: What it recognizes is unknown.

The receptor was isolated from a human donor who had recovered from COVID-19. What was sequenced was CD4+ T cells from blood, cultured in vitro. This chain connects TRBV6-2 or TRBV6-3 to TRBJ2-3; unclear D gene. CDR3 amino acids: CASSYSGAVTDTQYF. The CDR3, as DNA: TGTGCCAGCAGTTACTCAGGTGCAGTCACAGATACGCAGTATTTT.